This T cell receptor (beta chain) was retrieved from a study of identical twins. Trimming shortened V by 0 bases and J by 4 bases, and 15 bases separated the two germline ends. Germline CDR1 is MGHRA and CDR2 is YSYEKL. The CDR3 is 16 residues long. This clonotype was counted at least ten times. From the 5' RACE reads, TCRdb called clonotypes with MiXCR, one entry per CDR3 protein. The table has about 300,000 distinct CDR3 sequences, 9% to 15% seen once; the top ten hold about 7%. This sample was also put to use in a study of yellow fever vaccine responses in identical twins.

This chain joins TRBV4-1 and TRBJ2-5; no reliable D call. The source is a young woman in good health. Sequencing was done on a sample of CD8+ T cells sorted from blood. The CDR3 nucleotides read TGCGCCAGCAGCCAAGATGAGGCAGTCTCCGGAGAGACCCAGTACTTC. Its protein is CASSQDEAVSGETQYF.